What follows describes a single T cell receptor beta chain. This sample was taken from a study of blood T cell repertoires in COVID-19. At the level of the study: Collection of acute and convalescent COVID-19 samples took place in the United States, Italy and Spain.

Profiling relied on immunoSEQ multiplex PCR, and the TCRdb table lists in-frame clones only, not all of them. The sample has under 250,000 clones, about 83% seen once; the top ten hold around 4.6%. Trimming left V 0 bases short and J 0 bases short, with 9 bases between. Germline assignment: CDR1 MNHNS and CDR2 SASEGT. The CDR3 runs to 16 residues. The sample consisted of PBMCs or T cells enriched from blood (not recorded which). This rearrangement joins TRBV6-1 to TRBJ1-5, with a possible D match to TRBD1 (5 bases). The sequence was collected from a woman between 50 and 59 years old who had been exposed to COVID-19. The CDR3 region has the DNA TGTGCCAGCAGTGAAGCCCTGACAGCTAGCAATCAGCCCCAGCATTTT. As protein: CASSEALTASNQPQHF.